Following are 32 T cell receptor beta chains from one sample sequenced in a study of blood T cells in healthy people across ages. A sample-barcoded 5' primer and a J-beta primer mix were used in a second PCR of roughly 7 to 11 cycles. Using its own MiXCR run on the 5' RACE reads, TCRdb lists one record per CDR3 protein. The sample yields over 1,500,000 distinct CDR3 sequences, roughly two fifths seen once. Sequenced sample: blood. The receptors shown here come from a human donor in good health.

The chain uses TRBV29-1 and TRBJ1-1, with D possibly being TRBD1 (5 bases). V shed 6 bases and J shed 5 bases, with 16 bases lying between them. This CDR3 is 13 amino acids long. Per germline, CDR1 SQVTM and CDR2 ANQGSEA. The CDR3 nucleotides are TGCAGCGTGTGGGGGAGTAGAAATACTGAAGCTTTCTTT. Its translation: CSVWGSRNTEAFF.

The rearrangement joins TRBV2 to TRBJ1-2; D is undetermined. There are 14 residues in the CDR3. The V gene's germline CDR1 is SNHLY and CDR2 FYNNEI. Deletions cut 3 bases from V and 5 bases from J, with 13 bases between. CDR3 nucleotide sequence: TGTGCCAGCAGTGAGCGGGTCGAAACGTATGGCTACACCTTC. This codes for CASSERVETYGYTF.

The V gene is TRBV7-2, the J gene TRBJ2-7; D gene ambiguous. The J call may be in error: the DNA end matches TRBJ2-5 better. The germline V gene has CDR1 SGHTA and CDR2 FQGNSA. CDR3 size: 13 residues. In nucleotides, the CDR3 is TGTGCCAGCAGCCAAGGACCAACGGAGACCCAGTACTTC. It encodes CASSQGPTETQYF.

This clonotype was seen only a few times. V and J are TRBV20-1 and TRBJ2-5; D is ambiguous. CDR1 DFQATT and CDR2 SNEGSKA come from the germline V gene (reference sequence). Trimming stripped 1 base from V and 5 bases from J, with 8 bases between. The CDR3 runs to 12 residues. DNA of the CDR3: TGCAGTGCTAGAGTGGTGGGGGAGACCCAGTACTTC. The encoded protein is CSARVVGETQYF.

This clonotype was recorded a few times. A junction boundary mismatches the germline segment, possibly from a read error. V is TRBV18 and J is TRBJ2-3; no clear D. This CDR3 is built from 14 residues. Germline V gene lookup returns CDR1 KGHSH and CDR2 LQKENI. CDR3 DNA: TGTGCCAGCGCACCACAAGTCCTCACAGATACGCAGTATTTT. This codes for CASAPQVLTDTQYF.

The chain recombines TRBV28 with TRBJ2-5, with TRBD2 matching over 11 bases. This CDR3 has 18 residues. Germline CDR1 MDHEN, CDR2 SYDVKM. The trim removed 5 bases at V and 3 bases at J, leaving 14 bases unmatched. The CDR3 sequence: CASSLAGGPTPTKETQYF. Here the CDR3 DNA reads TGTGCCAGCAGTCTAGCGGGGGGCCCAACACCTACAAAAGAGACCCAGTACTTC.

This chain joins TRBV2 and TRBJ1-2, with D possibly being TRBD1 (5 bases). The CDR3 covers 14 residues. Germline CDR1 reads SNHLY; CDR2 reads FYNNEI. Trimming shortened V by 8 bases and J by 1 base, and 14 bases separated the two germline ends. This CDR3 is CASVQAGLNYGYTF. DNA for the CDR3: TGTGCCAGCGTCCAGGCGGGACTTAACTATGGCTACACCTTC.

The V and J genes are TRBV7-9 and TRBJ2-7, with TRBD1 matching over 9 bases. Germline V lookup: CDR1 SEHNR, CDR2 FQNEAQ (reference sequence). CDR3 length: 15 residues. Trimming took 5 bases from V and 2 from J; bases not matched to a gene: 7. The CDR3 sequence is CASSPDRGATYEQYF. CDR3 DNA: TGTGCCAGCAGCCCTGACAGGGGGGCCACCTACGAGCAGTACTTC.

The chain carries TRBV6-2 or TRBV6-3 and TRBJ1-2; D not resolved. Germline-derived CDR1 and CDR2 are MNHEY and SVGEGT. The CDR3 has 12 residues. Trimming stripped 6 bases from V and 10 bases from J, with 15 bases between. CDR3 region: CASRPGLAPYTF. The CDR3 DNA follows: TGTGCCAGCAGACCGGGCCTGGCCCCCTACACCTTC.

The rearrangement links TRBV7-8 to TRBJ2-3; D possibly corresponds to TRBD2 (6 bases). Germline V lookup: CDR1 SGHVS, CDR2 FQNEAQ. The CDR3 sequence is 15 residues long. Trimming cost V 4 bases and J 8 bases, with 19 bases left between them. The CDR3 loop reads CASSSPVGGDGTQYF. In nucleotides, the CDR3 is TGTGCCAGCAGCTCCCCAGTCGGGGGAGATGGTACGCAGTATTTT.

This clonotype has a handful of counts. The chain combines TRBV5-1 with TRBJ1-6, with no clear D. The CDR3 covers 15 residues. V lost 0 bases and J lost 10, with 14 bases in between. CDR1 SGHRS and CDR2 YFSETQ come from the germline V gene. The CDR3 loop is CASSLGQTIGSPLHF. The CDR3 bases are TGCGCCAGCAGCTTGGGTCAGACAATAGGATCACCCCTCCACTTT.

CDR3 sequence: CASIPPFGNIQYF. CDR3 nucleotide sequence: TGTGCCAGCATCCCCCCGTTCGGGAACATTCAGTACTTC. The V call is TRBV6-6, the J call TRBJ2-4, with D unresolved. Trimming pared 7 bases from V and 7 bases from J, leaving 14 bases between. This CDR3 is built from 13 residues. The germline V gene has CDR1 MNHNY and CDR2 SVGAGI (reference sequence).

A few counts support this clonotype. The chain combines TRBV10-3 with TRBJ1-4; D is possibly TRBD1 (5 bases). The CDR3 loop spans 15 amino acids. The germline CDR1 and CDR2 sequences are ENHRY and SYGVKD. V was pared by 6 bases and J by 4 bases, with 15 bases between. This chain's CDR3 is CAISRDPMDNEKLFF. CDR3 nucleotides: TGTGCCATCAGCCGGGACCCCATGGATAATGAAAAACTGTTTTTT.

The chain recombines TRBV12-3 or TRBV12-4 with TRBJ2-7; 7 positions match TRBD1. The J call may be incorrect, as the DNA end agrees better with TRBJ2-5. This CDR3 has 14 amino acids. For the CDR3, the DNA is TGTGCCAGCAGCAACCCGATCCCAGGGGGGACCCAGTACTTC. It codes for CASSNPIPGGTQYF.

This chain connects TRBV20-1 to TRBJ1-5; D ambiguous. Trimming stripped 1 base from V and 7 bases from J, with 8 bases between. There are 12 residues in the CDR3. CDR1 and CDR2 from the germline V gene are DFQATT and SNEGSKA (reference sequence). The CDR3 spells CSARAHGQPQHF. CDR3 sequence (DNA): TGCAGTGCTAGAGCACACGGGCAGCCCCAGCATTTT.

V is TRBV3-1 and J is TRBJ2-3, with no clear D. Deletions cut 1 base from V and 5 bases from J, with 10 bases between. Germline lookup yields CDR1 LGHDT and CDR2 YNNKEL (reference sequence). This CDR3 region has 14 residues. CDR3 nucleotide sequence: TGTGCCAGCAGCCAAGGGGAAGTTAAAGATACGCAGTATTTT. Translated: CASSQGEVKDTQYF.

The chain uses TRBV13 and TRBJ2-5, with a tentative D call TRBD2 (5 bases). The CDR3 consists of 16 residues. V lost 2 bases, J lost 0 bases, and 13 bases lay in between. The germline V gene encodes CDR1 PRHDT and CDR2 FYEKMQ (reference sequence). The CDR3 spells CASSLRVRGYQETQYF. For the CDR3, the DNA is TGTGCCAGCAGCTTAAGAGTGCGCGGGTACCAAGAGACCCAGTACTTC.

This rearrangement joins TRBV2 to TRBJ2-3, with D maybe TRBD1 (6 bases). Trimming left V 6 bases short and J 0 bases short, with 16 bases between. From germline, CDR1 is SNHLY and CDR2 FYNNEI. This CDR3 comprises 16 residues. In nucleotides, the CDR3 is TGTGCCAGCAGCTTAGATAACAGGGATAGCACAGATACGCAGTATTTT. The encoded protein is CASSLDNRDSTDTQYF.

This clonotype was seen only a few times. This rearrangement joins TRBV4-2 to TRBJ2-5, with 10 bases matching TRBD2. The germline V gene has CDR1 LGHNA and CDR2 YNFKEQ. The CDR3 is 16 amino acids. V shed 0 bases, J shed 2 bases, and the junction held 3 bases outside the gene matches. In nucleotides, the CDR3 is TGTGCCAGCAGCCAAGATGGAGCGGGGGGGCAAGAGACCCAGTACTTC. It yields the protein CASSQDGAGGQETQYF.

The rearrangement links TRBV5-6 to TRBJ1-2, with TRBD1 as a possible D gene (6 bases). The CDR3 runs to 14 residues. V was shortened by 3 bases and J by 6 bases, with 15 bases between the two germline ends. Germline V gene data show CDR1 as SGHDT and CDR2 as YYEEEE. The CDR3 nucleotides are TGTGCCAGCAGCTCCTGCGGACAGCTGAATGGCTACACCTTC. Translation gives CASSSCGQLNGYTF.

This sequence joins TRBV12-5 and TRBJ2-1; D gene unclear. Germline V gene sequence: CDR1 LGHNT, CDR2 FRNRAP. The CDR3 has 12 amino acids. V lost 5 bases to trimming and J lost 7 bases, with 9 bases between them. DNA of the CDR3: TGTGCTAGTGGTCCTACATCTAATGAGCAGTTCTTC. Its translation is CASGPTSNEQFF. The full variable domain, with the rest looked up from reference TRBV12-5 and TRBJ2-1, is DARVTQTPRHKVTEMGQEVTMRCQPILGHNTVFWYRQTMMQGLELLAYFRNRAPLDDSGMPKDRFSAEMPDATLATLKIQPSEPRDSAVYFCASGPTSNEQFFGPGTRLTVL.

Comments on this clonotype: A single base separates this from a much larger clone, so it may be a read error. V usage is TRBV29-1 and J usage is TRBJ2-7, with a weak D call TRBD2 (6 bases). Germline lookup yields CDR1 SQVTM and CDR2 ANQGSEA. V lost 2 bases and J lost 10, with 21 bases in between. This CDR3 has 14 amino acids. In DNA form, the CDR3 reads TGCAGCGTTGAATGTGAGGGGAGGTCGGAAACCCAGTACTTC. Translating it yields CSVECEGRSETQYF.

This clonotype was seen a few times. The chain couples TRBV6-5 to TRBJ2-7; D may be TRBD1 (6 bases). The CDR3 totals 14 residues. Germline V lookup: CDR1 MNHEY, CDR2 SVGAGI. The V and J ends lost 4 bases and 3 bases respectively, with 13 bases between them. The CDR3 here is CASSLFGRGYEQYF. The CDR3 nucleotides read TGTGCCAGCAGTTTGTTCGGCAGGGGCTACGAGCAGTACTTC.

The chain joins TRBV7-9 to TRBJ1-6; no definite D call. This CDR3 comprises 14 residues. The germline gives CDR1 SEHNR, CDR2 FQNEAQ (reference sequence). The V end was cut by 3 bases, the J end by 6 bases, with 9 bases between. The DNA for the CDR3 is TGTGCCAGCAGCTTCCGCCAGGTTAATTCACCCCTCCACTTT. Translating it yields CASSFRQVNSPLHF.

This clonotype was recorded at least ten times. V and J are TRBV28 and TRBJ2-3; weak D call: TRBD1 (5 bases). Trimming shortened V by 5 bases and J by 0 bases, and 15 bases separated the two germline ends. CDR1 MDHEN and CDR2 SYDVKM come from the germline V gene. This CDR3 is 16 amino acids long. CDR3 coding DNA: TGTGCCAGCAGTCCACTCAGGGCACGAAGCACAGATACGCAGTATTTT. This translates into CASSPLRARSTDTQYF.

The DNA of the CDR3 is TGTGCCAGCAGCCCTTGGACTAGCGGTAGCACAGATACGCAGTATTTT. This translates into CASSPWTSGSTDTQYF. The gene calls are TRBV7-6 and TRBJ2-3, with 10 bases lining up with TRBD2. Germline V gene sequence: CDR1 SGHVS, CDR2 FNYEAQ. V was clipped by 5 bases and J by 0 bases; unmatched bases: 5. This CDR3 region has 16 residues.

The rearrangement uses TRBV5-1 and TRBJ1-2; D perhaps matches TRBD1 (5 bases). The V end was cut by 0 bases, the J end by 4 bases, with 13 bases between. The CDR3 consists of 15 residues. Germline lookup yields CDR1 SGHRS and CDR2 YFSETQ. The chain's CDR3 is CASSLGGSAGYGYTF. CDR3 DNA: TGCGCCAGCAGCTTGGGGGGCAGCGCCGGCTATGGCTACACCTTC.

The V call is TRBV6-6, the J call TRBJ2-3; D tentatively reads TRBD1 or TRBD2 (6 bases each). CDR1 and CDR2 (germline): MNHNY, SVGAGI (reference sequence). The CDR3 runs 14 residues. V dropped 7 bases and J dropped 2 bases, with 13 bases sitting between them. CDR3 bases: TGTGCCAGCAACCCACAGGGACTCACAGATACGCAGTATTTT. It specifies CASNPQGLTDTQYF.

This clonotype was seen a few times. The rearrangement uses TRBV29-1 and TRBJ2-3; D is unresolved. Germline CDR1 SQVTM, CDR2 ANQGSEA. V lost 6 bases and J lost 10, with 11 bases in between. There are 10 residues in the CDR3. Written as DNA, the CDR3 is TGCAGCGTCGGTTCAGTTCCGCAGTATTTT. Translated, it gives CSVGSVPQYF.

This clonotype came up a few times. This chain uses TRBV7-2 with TRBJ1-2; 7 bases agree with TRBD1. Germline V gene lookup returns CDR1 SGHTA and CDR2 FQGNSA. This CDR3 is 15 amino acids long. V lost 6 bases and J lost 3; bases outside the gene matches: 10. The CDR3 is CASSLIGGADYGYTF. The CDR3 bases are TGTGCCAGCAGTCTAATAGGGGGCGCCGACTATGGCTACACCTTC.

This clonotype occurred a few times. In DNA form, the CDR3 reads TGCAGTGTAGGACGGACAGGGACTAACTACGAGCAGTACTTC. This gives the protein CSVGRTGTNYEQYF. The chain recombines TRBV20-1 with TRBJ2-7, with a tentative D call TRBD1 (8 bases). The CDR3 is made up of 14 amino acids. Germline V lookup: CDR1 DFQATT, CDR2 SNEGSKA (reference sequence). V was shortened by 7 bases and J by 3 bases, with 19 bases between the two germline ends.

The DNA of the CDR3 is TGTGCCAGCAGCCTCACGACTAGCGGGGGGCCCGGGGAGCTGTTTTTT. It is translated as CASSLTTSGGPGELFF. This chain links TRBV7-3 with TRBJ2-2; TRBD2 matches 13 bases. CDR3 length: 16 amino acids. Germline V gene data show CDR1 as SGHTA and CDR2 as FQGTGA. J gave up 6 bases and V 5 bases, and 6 bases lay outside the gene matches.